A selection of T cell receptor beta chains follows, all from one sample in a study of blood T cell repertoires in COVID-19. Clones were read by immunoSEQ multiplex PCR, and TCRdb kept only the in-frame ones, dropping some. The sample contains under 200,000 clones, around 90% of which appear only once. Source material: peripheral blood. These receptors originate from a man in his sixties with COVID-19, enrolled during active disease. Both conserved end residues are part of each CDR3. Fields, in order: J gene, D gene, clone size, V gene, CDR3 DNA, CDR3 protein. The D gene is left open where the match is weak. Rows may omit the clone size; those that give it use once, few, many or a size class.

TRBJ1-2	TRBD1	NA	TRBV6-2/TRBV6-3	TGTGCCAGCAGCTATACATCCGGGACAGGGACCTATGGCTACACCTTC	CASSYTSGTGTYGYTF
TRBJ1-1	NA	NA	TRBV6-5	TGTGCCACAGTCCGAGGGAAAGCTGAAGCTTTCTTT	CATVRGKAEAFF
TRBJ1-1	NA	few	TRBV11-2	TGTGCCAGCAGCTTAAAGTGGGGGCAGGTGAACACTGAAGCTTTCTTT	CASSLKWGQVNTEAFF
TRBJ1-5	NA	NA	TRBV6-1	TGTGCCAGCAGTGACGGCGGGTCGGGCCTATCGGGAAATCAGCCCCAGCATTTT	CASSDGGSGLSGNQPQHF
TRBJ2-7	NA	NA	TRBV28	TGTGCCAGCAGTTTACTTACTCCGGGGGAGCAGTACTTC	CASSLLTPGEQYF
TRBJ1-6	TRBD1	NA	TRBV24-1	TGTGCCACCAGTGACTCCGGACAGGCGAATTCACCCCTCCACTTT	CATSDSGQANSPLHF
TRBJ1-6	NA	NA	TRBV5-6	TGTGCCAGCAAGACAGGACAGTTAAATTCACCCCTCCACTTT	CASKTGQLNSPLHF
TRBJ2-1	NA	NA	TRBV18	TGTGCCAGCTCACTCCTTGCGCCCTCGAGCTTCATTAACAATGAGCAGTTCTTC	CASSLLAPSSFINNEQFF
TRBJ1-1	NA	NA	TRBV12-3/TRBV12-4	TGTGCCAGCAGTTTGTCAGGGAAAGCTTTCTTT	CASSLSGKAFF
TRBJ2-7	TRBD1	NA	TRBV6-5	TGTGCCAGCAGAGATCCCGGGACAGGGAGCCACGAGCAGTACTTC	CASRDPGTGSHEQYF
TRBJ2-7	TRBD2	NA	TRBV10-3	TGTGCCATCTCCTTCGGGGGGAACTCCTACGAGCAGTACTTC	CAISFGGNSYEQYF
TRBJ1-5	TRBD1	few	TRBV12-3/TRBV12-4	TGTGCCAGCAGCGGACAGGGCAATCAGCCCCAGCATTTT	CASSGQGNQPQHF
TRBJ2-5	NA	once	TRBV2	TGTGCCAGCCAGAGGGACAACGGAGAGACCCAGTACTTC	CASQRDNGETQYF
TRBJ1-2	NA	NA	TRBV29-1	TGCAGCGTTGGGGGAGCTAACTATGGCTACACCTTC	CSVGGANYGYTF
TRBJ1-4	NA	NA	TRBV7-9	TGTGCCAGCAAGGACTTAACTAATGAAAAACTGTTTTTT	CASKDLTNEKLFF
TRBJ1-3	NA	NA	TRBV30	TGTGCCTGGAGTGTACCCCGACTGCGCTCTGGAAACACCATATATTTT	CAWSVPRLRSGNTIYF
TRBJ2-7	TRBD2	NA	TRBV7-3	TGTGCCAGCAGCTTAGAAGCGGGAGGGGTATACGAGCAGTACTTC	CASSLEAGGVYEQYF
TRBJ2-6	NA	NA	TRBV3-1/TRBV3-2	TGTGCCAGCAGCCTAAAAACTAGTCCTGGGGCCAACGTCCTGACTTTC	CASSLKTSPGANVLTF
TRBJ1-1	NA	NA	TRBV6-5	TGTGCCAGCAGACTAATGACCCAAGCGGGAGGTGAAGCTTTCTTT	CASRLMTQAGGEAFF
TRBJ1-4	NA	few	TRBV4-3	TGCGCCAGCAGCCTAGACCCAGGAAGGACTAATGAAAAACTGTTTTTT	CASSLDPGRTNEKLFF
TRBJ2-7	NA	NA	TRBV6-2/TRBV6-3	TGTGCCAGCAGTTCGCGGACCTACGAGCAGTACTTC	CASSSRTYEQYF
TRBJ2-7	NA	NA	TRBV19	TGTGCCAGTAGTACACTACCAGGACAGTCCAGTGTACGGGAGCAGTACTTC	CASSTLPGQSSVREQYF
TRBJ2-1	TRBD2	NA	TRBV24-1	TGTGCCACCAGTGGGGGGGGGAGTGAGCAGTTCTTC	CATSGGGSEQFF
TRBJ2-5	TRBD1	NA	TRBV7-2	TGTGCCAGCAGCTTTTATTTGGGACAGCAAGAGACCCAGTACTTC	CASSFYLGQQETQYF
TRBJ2-2	TRBD2	NA	TRBV30	TGTGCCTGGGATTCTTCGGGACTAGCGGGAGGGCCGGGCACCGGGGAGCTGTTTTTT	CAWDSSGLAGGPGTGELFF
TRBJ2-2	TRBD2	NA	TRBV4-2	TGTGCCAGCAGCCAAGATGCGGGTAGCGGGACCGCGAACACCGGGGAGCTGTTTTTT	CASSQDAGSGTANTGELFF
TRBJ1-3	NA	NA	TRBV24-1	TGTGCCACCTCGAAGGGGGGGGGCGTTGGAAACACCATATATTTT	CATSKGGGVGNTIYF
TRBJ2-7	NA	NA	TRBV7-9	TGTGCCAGCAGCTTAGCGGGGGGAGCCTACGAGCAGTACTTC	CASSLAGGAYEQYF
TRBJ1-3	NA	NA	TRBV6-5	TGTGCCAGCGGGCCAACAGGTCGTGGAAACACCATATATTTT	CASGPTGRGNTIYF
TRBJ2-1	NA	NA	TRBV9	TGTGCCAGCAGCGGGGGACTGTTCCAAAACAATGAGCAGTTCTTC	CASSGGLFQNNEQFF
TRBJ1-4	TRBD1	NA	TRBV5-4	TGTGCCAGCAGACCAGGGGGCCCAAATGAAAAACTGTTTTTT	CASRPGGPNEKLFF
TRBJ2-1	NA	NA	TRBV6-2/TRBV6-3	TGTGCCAGCAGTTACGGAGACGCCGCGACTCGGTTCTTC	CASSYGDAATRFF
TRBJ1-4	NA	NA	TRBV10-3	TGTGCCATCAGTGAACGAGAGGCTGCGGTCGAAAAACTGTTTTTT	CAISEREAAVEKLFF
TRBJ1-1	TRBD1	once	TRBV28	TGTGCCAGCAGTTCGGGACAGGGGCAAACTGAAGCTTTCTTT	CASSSGQGQTEAFF
TRBJ1-2	NA	NA	TRBV7-2	TGTGCCAGCAGCTTAGAAACGGTAGCTAACTATGGCTACACCTTC	CASSLETVANYGYTF
TRBJ2-2	NA	NA	TRBV5-4	TGTGCCAGCAGCTGGTTTCTAGACACCGGGGAGCTGTTTTTT	CASSWFLDTGELFF
TRBJ1-1	TRBD1	NA	TRBV29-1	TGCAGCGGACAACAGGGGGTTGTGAACACTGAAGCTTTCTTT	CSGQQGVVNTEAFF
TRBJ1-1	TRBD1	NA	TRBV5-1	TGCGCCAGCGCCGGGACAGGGGTTAAGGGTGAAGCTTTCTTT	CASAGTGVKGEAFF
TRBJ1-5	NA	NA	TRBV28	TGTGCCAGCAAACCCGGACAGCTTAATCAGCCCCAGCATTTT	CASKPGQLNQPQHF
TRBJ2-3	TRBD2	NA	TRBV7-9	TGTGCCAGCAGCTTCACCCTAGCGGGAGGCCCAGATACGCAGTATTTT	CASSFTLAGGPDTQYF
TRBJ2-3	TRBD2	NA	TRBV18	TGTGCCAGCTCACCGGGACTAGCGGGAACGGATACGCAGTATTTT	CASSPGLAGTDTQYF
TRBJ2-1	TRBD2	NA	TRBV6-5	TGTGCCAGCAGTTTTGGGACTAGCGGAGTTAATGAGCAGTTCTTC	CASSFGTSGVNEQFF
TRBJ2-7	NA	NA	TRBV5-6	TGTGCCAGCAGCTTCGAAGAACAGGGTTACGAGCAGTACTTC	CASSFEEQGYEQYF
TRBJ2-7	TRBD1	NA	TRBV6-5	TGTGCCAGCAGGGGGACCGGGACAGGGGGAGACGAGCAGTACTTC	CASRGTGTGGDEQYF
TRBJ1-1	NA	once	TRBV5-1	TGCGCCAGCAGCTTGGATGTAGAGATGAACACTGAAGCTTTCTTT	CASSLDVEMNTEAFF
TRBJ2-5	TRBD1	NA	TRBV27	TGTGCCAGCAGTTTTGACAGGGGCTGCCAAGAGACCCAGTACTTC	CASSFDRGCQETQYF
TRBJ2-2	NA	once	TRBV7-2	TGTGCCAGCAGCTTAGCTTCCAGTGCCACCGGGGAGCTGTTTTTT	CASSLASSATGELFF